The source of this TCR beta chain is a study of blood T cell repertoires in COVID-19. Study as a whole: Samples representing acute and convalescent COVID-19 were sourced from the United States, Italy and Spain. From T cells, B-cell-depleted T cells, or PBMCs came the material, which was cDNA or gDNA.

Authors' analysis steps: Counts of nucleated cells, estimated from reference gene primer amplification, were obtained. Assay used: immunoSEQ multiplex PCR; TCRdb lists only in-frame clones, some missing. V and J calls and clone size are given by that table; D and trimming were obtained from the DNA. The sample contains about 100,000 clones, roughly 90% of which appear only once. V dropped 3 bases and J dropped 4; count of bases not matched to a gene: 9. Germline loops: CDR1 SGDLS, CDR2 YYNGEE. The CDR3 is made up of 15 amino acids. The chain recombines TRBV9 with TRBJ2-7; 8 bases fit TRBD1. The receptor comes from a man older than 75 with acute or convalescent COVID-19. Sequencing input: peripheral blood. The CDR3 DNA sequence: TGTGCCAGCAGCGAGGGGACAGGCATGGATTACGAGCAGTACTTC. Translated: CASSEGTGMDYEQYF.